This TCR beta chain originates from a study of beta chain features in type 1 diabetes. Study in general: Analysis included 100 million to 110 million sorted cells drawn from all samples. The study's findings and limits: Patients' naive, central memory and Treg TCRB repertoires seemed closer to one another than those of healthy donors. There was a moderate but significant shortening of TCRB CDR3s in all four CD4+ subsets of Type 1 diabetes patients.

Expressed TCRB transcripts were sequenced because the entire RNA isolate underwent reverse transcription. The table came from immunoSEQ multiplex PCR; TCRdb's copy has only in-frame clones and leaves some out. The sample records approximately 5,800 clones, around 74% being singletons. Stem cell-like memory, regulatory, central memory and naive CD4+ cells were sorted via CD45RO/CCR7/CD25/CD127/CD95/CD27. This CDR3 contains 15 residues. Trimming removed 4 bases at V and 4 bases at J, with 14 bases between. In germline, CDR1 is SGHRS, CDR2 YFSETQ. On this clone itself: No antigen is known for it.

V gene TRBV5-1 combines with J gene TRBJ1-4, with a weak D call TRBD1 (6 bases). Sequencing was done on a sample of Tregs from blood. The clonotype was recovered from a young man in good health. For the CDR3, the DNA is TGCGCCAGCAGCGTACAACAGGGATTTAATGAAAAACTGTTTTTT. It encodes CASSVQQGFNEKLFF.